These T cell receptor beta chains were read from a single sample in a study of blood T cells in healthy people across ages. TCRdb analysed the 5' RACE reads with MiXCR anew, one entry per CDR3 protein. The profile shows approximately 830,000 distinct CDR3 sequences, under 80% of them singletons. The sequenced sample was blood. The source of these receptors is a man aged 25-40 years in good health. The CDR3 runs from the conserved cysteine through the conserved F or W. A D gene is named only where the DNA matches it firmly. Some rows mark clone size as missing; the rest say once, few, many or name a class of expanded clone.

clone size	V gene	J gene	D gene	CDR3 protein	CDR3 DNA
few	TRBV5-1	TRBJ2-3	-	CASTSDGGGTDTQYF	TGCGCCAGCACATCGGACGGAGGAGGCACAGATACGCAGTATTTT
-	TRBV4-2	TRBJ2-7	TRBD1	CASSQLQGSSCEQYF	TGTGCCAGCAGCCAACTACAGGGGTCTTCCTGCGAGCAGTACTTC
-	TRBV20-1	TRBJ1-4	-	CSARGPGATNEKLFF	TGCAGTGCTAGAGGCCCGGGGGCAACTAATGAAAAACTGTTTTTT
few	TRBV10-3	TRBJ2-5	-	CAISETGIGGETQYF	TGTGCCATCAGTGAAACAGGGATCGGAGGAGAGACCCAGTACTTC
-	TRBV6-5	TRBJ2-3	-	CASSRGLPNTDTQYF	TGTGCCAGCAGCCGCGGGCTCCCGAACACAGATACGCAGTATTTT
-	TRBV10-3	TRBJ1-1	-	CAINAGFSTEAFF	TGTGCCATCAACGCAGGGTTCAGCACTGAAGCTTTCTTT
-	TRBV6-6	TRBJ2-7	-	CASSYSSQVYEQYF	TGTGCCAGCAGTTACTCGAGTCAGGTATACGAGCAGTACTTC
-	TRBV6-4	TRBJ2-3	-	CASSDRWGTQYF	TGTGCCAGCAGTGACAGGTGGGGTACGCAGTATTTT
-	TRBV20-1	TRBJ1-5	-	CSARDWGGDQPQHF	TGCAGTGCTAGAGATTGGGGAGGGGATCAGCCCCAGCATTTT
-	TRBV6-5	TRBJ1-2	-	CASSDTNDYGYTF	TGTGCCAGCTCCGACACTAACGATTATGGCTACACCTTC
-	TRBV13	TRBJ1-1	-	CASQGAREAEAFF	TGTGCCAGCCAAGGGGCCAGGGAGGCTGAAGCTTTCTTT
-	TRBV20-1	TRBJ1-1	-	CSARDLADPRYDTEAFF	TGCAGTGCTAGAGATCTGGCAGACCCACGGTATGACACTGAAGCTTTCTTT
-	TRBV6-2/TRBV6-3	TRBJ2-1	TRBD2	CASTRGLAGNNEQFF	TGTGCCAGCACTAGAGGACTAGCGGGTAACAATGAGCAGTTCTTC
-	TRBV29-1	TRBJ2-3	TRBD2	CSVWGVQRGHVDTQYF	TGCAGCGTTTGGGGGGTTCAGCGGGGCCACGTGGATACGCAGTATTTT
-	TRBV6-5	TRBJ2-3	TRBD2	CASRGRGASADTQYF	TGTGCCAGCCGGGGGCGGGGGGCGTCTGCAGATACGCAGTATTTT
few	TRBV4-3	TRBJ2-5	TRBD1	CASSPLGQGQETQYF	TGCGCCAGCAGCCCCTTAGGACAGGGGCAAGAGACCCAGTACTTC
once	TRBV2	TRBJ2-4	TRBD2	CASSEDLGLARQYF	TGTGCCAGCAGTGAAGATCTGGGACTAGCGCGGCAGTACTTC
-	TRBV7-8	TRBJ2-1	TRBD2	CASSPVGRGRYNEQFF	TGTGCCAGCAGCCCCGTGGGGCGGGGGAGGTACAATGAGCAGTTCTTC
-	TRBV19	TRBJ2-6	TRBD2	CASSAGGRAGANVLTF	TGTGCCAGTAGTGCCGGTGGGAGGGCTGGGGCCAACGTCCTGACTTTC
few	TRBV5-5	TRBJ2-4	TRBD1	CASSLAGQGWKNIQYF	TGTGCCAGCAGCTTGGCGGGACAGGGTTGGAAAAACATTCAGTACTTC
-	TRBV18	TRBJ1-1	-	CASSPQTANTEAFF	TGTGCCAGCTCACCACAGACCGCTAACACTGAAGCTTTCTTT
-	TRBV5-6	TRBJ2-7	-	CASSPDKVGHSFYEQYF	TGTGCCAGCAGCCCAGACAAGGTAGGACATTCGTTCTACGAGCAGTACTTC
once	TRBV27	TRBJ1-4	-	CASRIEKLFF	TGTGCCAGCAGAATTGAAAAACTGTTTTTT
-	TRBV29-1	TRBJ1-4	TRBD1	CSVGQGALYEELFF	TGCAGCGTTGGCCAGGGGGCCCTCTATGAGGAACTGTTTTTT
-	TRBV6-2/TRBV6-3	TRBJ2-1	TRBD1	CASRTQGAFYNEQFF	TGTGCCAGCAGGACACAGGGGGCTTTCTACAATGAGCAGTTCTTC
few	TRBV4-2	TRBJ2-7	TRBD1	CASSQGVGDRELYEQYF	TGTGCCAGCAGCCAGGGCGTCGGGGACAGGGAACTTTACGAGCAGTACTTC
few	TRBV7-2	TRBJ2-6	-	CASSLGALLGDGANVLTF	TGTGCCAGCAGCTTAGGGGCGCTTCTCGGGGACGGGGCCAACGTCCTGACTTTC
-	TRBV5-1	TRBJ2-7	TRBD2	CASSSQTSGGERQYF	TGCGCCAGCAGCTCCCAGACTAGCGGGGGGGAGCGGCAGTACTTC